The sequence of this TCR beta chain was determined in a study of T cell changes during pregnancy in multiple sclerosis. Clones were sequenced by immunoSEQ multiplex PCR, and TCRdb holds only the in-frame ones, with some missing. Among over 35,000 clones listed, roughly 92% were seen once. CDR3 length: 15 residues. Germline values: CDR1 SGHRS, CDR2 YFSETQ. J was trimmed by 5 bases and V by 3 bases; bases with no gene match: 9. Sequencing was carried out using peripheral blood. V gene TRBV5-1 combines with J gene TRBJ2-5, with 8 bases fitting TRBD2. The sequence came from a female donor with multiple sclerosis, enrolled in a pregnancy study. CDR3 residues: CASSSGLVPRETQYF. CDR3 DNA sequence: TGCGCCAGCAGCTCGGGACTAGTTCCCCGGGAGACCCAGTACTTC.